This T cell receptor (beta chain) was sequenced for a study of shared clonotypes between healthy human individuals. General study findings and limits: Compared with memory subsets, naive subsets generally had larger estimated richness.

Here immunoSEQ multiplex PCR was the method, and the copy in TCRdb shows in-frame clones only, minus some. Of millions of clones listed, about 94% are singletons. About this clone: Its antigen is unknown.

The CDR3 length is 16 residues. Trimming removed 2 bases from V and 4 bases from J; junction bases left unmatched: 5. In germline, CDR1 is SGDLS, CDR2 YYNGEE. Terminally differentiated effector memory CD45RA+ cells were excluded by CCR7 positive selection of CD45RO-negative cells. The receptor's source is a young man in good health. The chain uses TRBV9 and TRBJ2-3, with 12 bases aligning to TRBD2. Sequenced input: naive CD8+ T cells sorted from blood. The CDR3 DNA is TGTGCCAGCAGCGTTCTGACTAGCGGGGGTTCAGATACGCAGTATTTT. Translation gives CASSVLTSGGSDTQYF.